One and the same sample provided the 30 T cell receptor beta chains below, sequenced in a study of T cell clonotyping in hematopoietic cell transplantation. The time point here: recipient sample about 28 days before transplant, after cytoreduction. Method: immunoSEQ multiplex PCR; TCRdb's copy keeps in-frame clones and lacks some. The table includes roughly 50,000 clones, under 90% detected once. Sequenced here: peripheral blood mononuclear cells, sampled before stem cell transplant. The receptors stem from a man aged 60 to 75 with biphenotypic leukemia. Some clones in this sample may be carry-over from other donors' samples.

A few counts support this clone. J is TRBJ2-7 and V is TRBV4-3; 9 bases match TRBD1. In germline, CDR1 is LGHNA, CDR2 YSLEER. The V segment lost 1 base and the J segment 1 base; nucleotides outside the gene matches: 8. This CDR3 has 17 amino acids. The CDR3 loop is CASSQAPYRGLSYEQYF. DNA for the CDR3: TGCGCCAGCAGCCAAGCCCCCTACAGGGGGCTATCCTACGAGCAGTACTTC.

This CDR3 is CASSLERDNSYEQYF. The CDR3 DNA reads TGTGCCAGCAGCTTAGAGCGGGACAACTCCTACGAGCAGTACTTC. The gene calls are TRBV7-9 and TRBJ2-7; tentatively, D is TRBD2 (7 bases). The CDR3 runs 15 residues. Trimming left V 1 base short and J 0 bases short, with 10 bases between. Germline V lookup: CDR1 SEHNR, CDR2 FQNEAQ (reference sequence).

The rearrangement uses TRBV4-3 and TRBJ2-3; the D call may be TRBD1 or TRBD2 (5 bases each). The CDR3 is 15 amino acids. The ends were cut back, 0 bases at V and 0 bases at J, with 7 bases in the middle. Per germline, CDR1 LGHNA and CDR2 YSLEER. DNA of the CDR3: TGCGCCAGCAGCCAAGACGGGGCTAGCACAGATACGCAGTATTTT. Amino acids: CASSQDGASTDTQYF.

This chain links TRBV5-8 with TRBJ2-7, with a tentative D call TRBD2 (6 bases). Germline-derived CDR1 and CDR2 are SGHTS and YDEGEE. The CDR3 is 16 residues long. The V end was cut by 0 bases, the J end by 6 bases, with 19 bases between. The CDR3 sequence: CASSLEWLREAGEQYF. DNA of the CDR3: TGTGCCAGCAGCTTGGAGTGGTTGAGGGAGGCTGGCGAGCAGTACTTC.

The genes are TRBV11-2 and TRBJ1-2; D possibly corresponds to TRBD1 (6 bases). This CDR3 spans 13 amino acids. Trimming removed 5 bases from V and 2 bases from J, with 9 bases in between. Germline V gene sequence: CDR1 SGHAT, CDR2 FQNNGV. The CDR3 nucleotides are TGTGCCAGCAGCCAGGGGTTCAACTATGGCTACACCTTC. Translating gives CASSQGFNYGYTF. The full variable domain, completed using reference TRBV11-2 and TRBJ1-2, is EAGVAQSPRYKIIEKRQSVAFWCNPISGHATLYWYQQILGQGPKLLIQFQNNGVVDDSQLPKDRFSAERLKGVDSTLKIQPAKLEDSAVYLCASSQGFNYGYTFGSGTRLTVV.

This chain links TRBV27 with TRBJ2-7, with D perhaps matching TRBD2 (6 bases). The germline CDR1 and CDR2 sequences are MNHEY and SMNVEV (reference sequence). This CDR3 comprises 17 residues. The germline V and J ends were trimmed by 2 bases and 6 bases, with 23 bases remaining between them. CDR3 sequence reads: CASSLDAFSGVTGEQYF. The DNA of the CDR3 is TGTGCCAGCAGTTTAGACGCCTTTTCGGGAGTCACCGGCGAGCAGTACTTC.

V and J are TRBV27 and TRBJ2-7; D not resolved. The germline CDR1 and CDR2 sequences are MNHEY and SMNVEV (reference sequence). Trimming pared 5 bases from V and 0 bases from J, leaving 17 bases between. The CDR3 consists of 16 residues. The CDR3 sequence: CASSLTWTASSYEQYF. DNA for the CDR3: TGTGCCAGCAGTCTGACATGGACGGCGAGCTCCTACGAGCAGTACTTC.

V is TRBV30 and J is TRBJ1-2; D is undetermined. V lost 0 bases to trimming and J lost 4 bases, with 15 bases between them. CDR1 is GTSNPN and CDR2 is SVGIG in the germline V gene (reference sequence). This CDR3 has 15 amino acids. The CDR3 is CAWSVPPKGSYGYTF. CDR3 in DNA: TGTGCCTGGAGTGTACCCCCCAAGGGAAGCTATGGCTACACCTTC.

This clone was observed a handful of times. The chain carries TRBV6-1 and TRBJ2-7, with a weak D call TRBD1 (5 bases). This CDR3 has 13 amino acids. V lost 10 bases and J lost 2, with 15 bases in between. From germline, CDR1 is MNHNS and CDR2 SASEGT. DNA for the CDR3: TGTGCCACCTCGGACAACTTCGCCTACGAGCAGTACTTC. This gives the protein CATSDNFAYEQYF.

The chain combines TRBV5-4 with TRBJ2-5, with a possible D match to TRBD1 (8 bases). Per germline, CDR1 SGHNT and CDR2 YYREEE (reference sequence). V was trimmed by 3 bases and J by 4 bases, leaving 19 bases between them. CDR3 length: 16 amino acids. CDR3 in DNA: TGTGCCAGCAGCTCCTACAGGGGGGGGCTAGGAGAGACCCAGTACTTC. This sequence encodes CASSSYRGGLGETQYF. Full variable domain (outside the CDR3, taken from reference TRBV5-4 and TRBJ2-5): ETGVTQSPTHLIKTRGQQVTLRCSSQSGHNTVSWYQQALGQGPQFIFQYYREEENGRGNFPPRFSGLQFPNYSSELNVNALELDDSALYLCASSSYRGGLGETQYFGPGTRLLVL.

This clone was detected once. The chain carries TRBV28 and TRBJ2-7; 9 nucleotides agree with TRBD1. The junction had 9 bases not matched to a gene; V was cut back by 5 bases and J by 4 bases. This CDR3 spans 15 amino acids. Germline V gene sequence: CDR1 MDHEN, CDR2 SYDVKM. CDR3 region: CASSQTGQGMYEQYF. The DNA of the CDR3 is TGTGCCAGCAGTCAAACGGGACAGGGAATGTACGAGCAGTACTTC. The full variable domain, rest sourced from reference TRBV28 and TRBJ2-7, is DVKVTQSSRYLVKRTGEKVFLECVQDMDHENMFWYRQDPGLGLRLIYFSYDVKMKEKGDIPEGYSVSREKKERFSLILESASTNQTSMYLCASSQTGQGMYEQYFGPGTRLTVT.

The V gene is TRBV5-8, the J gene TRBJ1-2; no clear D. From germline, CDR1 is SGHTS and CDR2 YDEGEE. The CDR3 sequence is 11 residues long. Deletions cut 3 bases from V and 7 bases from J, with 7 bases between. The CDR3 loop is CASSYSRGYTF. The CDR3 coding sequence is TGTGCCAGCAGCTACAGTCGTGGCTACACCTTC.

V gene TRBV7-6 combines with J gene TRBJ1-1, with D tentatively TRBD1 (5 bases). Germline CDR1 and CDR2: SGHVS and FNYEAQ. This CDR3 region has 15 residues. Trimming took off 1 base at V and 5 bases at J, with 14 bases between the two ends. The DNA for the CDR3 is TGTGCCAGCAGCTTAGATCAGGGTAGTGGTACTGAAGCTTTCTTT. Translation: CASSLDQGSGTEAFF.

This sequence joins TRBV15 and TRBJ1-1; D remains ambiguous. The CDR3 extends over 12 amino acids. CDR1 is LNHNV, CDR2 YYDKDF, per germline (reference sequence). Trimming cost V 0 bases and J 8 bases, with 7 bases left between them. This CDR3 reads CATSRDRGEAFF. CDR3 sequence (DNA): TGTGCCACCAGCAGAGATCGTGGGGAAGCTTTCTTT.

The chain is built from TRBV29-1 and TRBJ2-5, with TRBD1 matching 9 bases. V lost 4 bases and J lost 5; bases outside the gene matches: 8. The CDR3 covers 14 residues. Per germline, CDR1 SQVTM and CDR2 ANQGSEA. The CDR3 region has the DNA TGCAGCGTTGCCCACAGGGGGCTAAGTGAGACCCAGTACTTC. It translates to CSVAHRGLSETQYF.

This chain connects TRBV28 to TRBJ2-7, with 7 bases that match TRBD1. The length of the CDR3 is 15 residues. CDR1 and CDR2 (germline): MDHEN, SYDVKM. V shed 5 bases, J shed 1 base, and the junction held 8 bases outside the gene matches. Here the CDR3 reads CASSPGQFFSYEQYF. Here the CDR3 DNA reads TGTGCCAGCAGTCCGGGACAGTTTTTTTCCTACGAGCAGTACTTC.

This chain joins TRBV4-3 and TRBJ2-7, with no clear D. The CDR3 sequence is 14 residues long. The germline V gene has CDR1 LGHNA and CDR2 YSLEER. Deletions cut 0 bases from V and 6 bases from J, with 12 bases between. The CDR3 is CASSQDLDDGEQYF. The CDR3 DNA is TGCGCCAGCAGCCAAGATCTCGATGACGGCGAGCAGTACTTC.

This clone appeared a few times. The V gene is TRBV6-1, the J gene TRBJ1-5; no definite D call. The CDR3 is made up of 15 amino acids. Germline lookup yields CDR1 MNHNS and CDR2 SASEGT. V was trimmed by 0 bases and J by 7 bases, leaving 13 bases between them. CDR3 residues: CASSEAMFGGQPQHF. CDR3 in DNA: TGTGCCAGCAGTGAAGCGATGTTTGGAGGACAGCCCCAGCATTTT.

The chain couples TRBV15 to TRBJ2-2; no firm D call. Germline values: CDR1 LNHNV, CDR2 YYDKDF (reference sequence). Trimming took 4 bases from V and 3 from J, leaving 3 bases between them. This CDR3 is built from 12 residues. CDR3 nucleotide sequence: TGTGCCACCAGCACCCACACCGGGGAGCTGTTTTTT. This codes for CATSTHTGELFF.

The chain carries TRBV11-2 and TRBJ2-7, with 8 positions matching TRBD2. The CDR3 totals 15 residues. In germline, CDR1 is SGHAT, CDR2 FQNNGV. Trimming removed 2 bases from V and 4 bases from J; junction bases left unmatched: 7. CDR3 in DNA: TGTGCCAGCAGCTTAATGGTAGCGGGATATTACGAGCAGTACTTC. Translation gives CASSLMVAGYYEQYF.

V and J are TRBV4-1 and TRBJ2-2, with TRBD2 as a possible D gene (5 bases). This CDR3 is 14 amino acids long. Trimming stripped 0 bases from V and 7 bases from J, with 9 bases between. CDR1 and CDR2 from the germline V gene are MGHRA and YSYEKL. CDR3 in DNA: TGCGCCAGCAGCCAAGATCGGAGCGGCGGGGAGCTGTTTTTT. Its translation is CASSQDRSGGELFF.

V gene TRBV11-2 combines with J gene TRBJ2-2; no reliable D call. CDR3 length: 15 residues. From germline, CDR1 is SGHAT and CDR2 FQNNGV. V dropped 6 bases and J dropped 2 bases, with 13 bases sitting between them. CDR3 in amino acids: CASRGSSYNTGELFF. The CDR3 DNA reads TGTGCCAGCAGAGGTTCGAGTTATAACACCGGGGAGCTGTTTTTT. The full variable domain, rest sourced from reference TRBV11-2 and TRBJ2-2, is EAGVAQSPRYKIIEKRQSVAFWCNPISGHATLYWYQQILGQGPKLLIQFQNNGVVDDSQLPKDRFSAERLKGVDSTLKIQPAKLEDSAVYLCASRGSSYNTGELFFGEGSRLTVL.

The genes are TRBV11-2 and TRBJ1-4, with no clear D. Trimming shortened V by 5 bases and J by 7 bases, and 11 bases separated the two germline ends. The CDR3 is 13 amino acids. The germline CDR1 and CDR2 sequences are SGHAT and FQNNGV. This chain's CDR3 is CASSPDPSEKLFF. The CDR3 DNA is TGTGCCAGCAGCCCCGATCCCAGTGAAAAACTGTTTTTT.

The gene calls are TRBV27 and TRBJ1-5, with D uncertain. V shed 2 bases and J shed 0 bases, with 14 bases lying between them. The length of the CDR3 is 17 residues. Germline lookup yields CDR1 MNHEY and CDR2 SMNVEV (reference sequence). The CDR3 spells CASSLVGSRPSNQPQHF. CDR3 nucleotide sequence: TGTGCCAGCAGTTTAGTGGGCAGCCGCCCTAGCAATCAGCCCCAGCATTTT.

The chain is built from TRBV7-9 and TRBJ2-3; D is perhaps TRBD1 or TRBD2 (6 bases each). The CDR3 contains 15 residues. V was cut by 5 bases and J by 4 bases, with 16 bases left in between. Germline V lookup: CDR1 SEHNR, CDR2 FQNEAQ (reference sequence). The CDR3 loop reads CASSPRGGWADTQYF. DNA of the CDR3: TGTGCCAGCAGCCCCCGAGGGGGGTGGGCAGATACGCAGTATTTT. Supplemented by reference TRBV7-9 and TRBJ2-3, the full variable domain reads DTGVSQNPRHKITKRGQNVTFRCDPISEHNRLYWYRQTLGQGPEFLTYFQNEAQLEKSRLLSDRFSAERPKGSFSTLEIQRTEQGDSAMYLCASSPRGGWADTQYFGPGTRLTVL.

The J gene is TRBJ2-3, the V gene TRBV19, with 7 bases identical to TRBD2. CDR3 length equals 16 residues. CDR1 is LNHDA and CDR2 is SQIVND in the germline V gene (reference sequence). Germline trimming cut 6 bases from V and 8 bases from J; bases unmatched to any gene: 17. The CDR3 sequence: CASRVSGANARGTQYF. CDR3 nucleotides: TGTGCCAGTAGAGTCAGCGGGGCCAACGCGCGGGGTACGCAGTATTTT.

CDR3 DNA sequence: TGTGCCAGCAGCCCCGCGGGGGGTCGGTATGGCTACACCTTC. It is translated as CASSPAGGRYGYTF. The chain carries TRBV13 and TRBJ1-2, with D perhaps matching TRBD1 (5 bases). The CDR3 is 14 residues long. The germline V gene has CDR1 PRHDT and CDR2 FYEKMQ (reference sequence). V was trimmed by 5 bases and J by 5 bases, leaving 15 bases between them.

For the CDR3, the DNA is TGTGCCAGCAGCTTCCGGGACGGGGGAGACGAGCAGTACTTC. Amino acid sequence: CASSFRDGGDEQYF. This sequence joins TRBV11-2 and TRBJ2-7, with a tentative D call TRBD2 (6 bases). The CDR3 spans 14 residues. Trimming left V 3 bases short and J 5 bases short, with 14 bases between. The germline V gene encodes CDR1 SGHAT and CDR2 FQNNGV.

The chain employs TRBV28 and TRBJ1-5; D is unclear. Trimming cost V 5 bases and J 2 bases, with 7 bases left between them. The V gene's germline CDR1 is MDHEN and CDR2 SYDVKM. The CDR3 extends over 13 amino acids. CDR3 bases: TGTGCCAGCAGTACTAGCGGCAATCAGCCCCAGCATTTT. Translating gives CASSTSGNQPQHF. The full variable domain, completed using reference TRBV28 and TRBJ1-5, is DVKVTQSSRYLVKRTGEKVFLECVQDMDHENMFWYRQDPGLGLRLIYFSYDVKMKEKGDIPEGYSVSREKKERFSLILESASTNQTSMYLCASSTSGNQPQHFGDGTRLSIL.

This rearrangement joins TRBV10-3 to TRBJ2-7; perhaps TRBD1 as D (6 bases). Germline V gene data show CDR1 as ENHRY and CDR2 as SYGVKD. Trimming removed 1 base at V and 12 bases at J, with 13 bases between. The CDR3 is 12 amino acids. CDR3 in DNA: TGTGCCATCAGTGAGTTGGGGCAGGGGCTGTACTTC. Amino acids: CAISELGQGLYF.